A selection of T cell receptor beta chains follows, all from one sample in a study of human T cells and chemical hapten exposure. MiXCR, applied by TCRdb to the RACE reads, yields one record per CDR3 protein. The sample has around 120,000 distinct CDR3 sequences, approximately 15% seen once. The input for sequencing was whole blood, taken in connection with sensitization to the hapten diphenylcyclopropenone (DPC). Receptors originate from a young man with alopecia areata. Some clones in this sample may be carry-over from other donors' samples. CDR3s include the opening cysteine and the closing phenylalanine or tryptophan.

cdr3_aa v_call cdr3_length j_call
CATKTRTDSFGGYTF TRBV11-2 15 TRBJ1-2
CASSQATGRNTGELFF TRBV4-3 16 TRBJ2-2
CASSPTFRGSNEKLFF TRBV27 16 TRBJ1-4
CASSQASLSTDTQYF TRBV4-1 15 TRBJ2-3
CASSFTRGGQETQYF TRBV5-8 15 TRBJ2-5
CASSAGTRGYEQFF TRBV11-2 14 TRBJ2-1
CASSQYTGELFF TRBV4-3 12 TRBJ2-2
CASSESVRGRSTEAFF TRBV10-1 16 TRBJ1-1
CSVRLGYGYTF TRBV29-1 11 TRBJ1-2
CASSLMGLATNEQFF TRBV7-6 15 TRBJ2-1
CASSQVGGRAFF TRBV4-1 12 TRBJ1-1
CASSRNPGQGPNEQFF TRBV3-1 16 TRBJ2-1
CASSLGYKPNTEAFF TRBV7-8 15 TRBJ1-1
CASRVKGNQPQHF TRBV11-2 13 TRBJ1-5
CASSLAGLFNTEAFF TRBV28 15 TRBJ1-1
CSAEGVSGANVLTF TRBV29-1 14 TRBJ2-6
CSAGTANYGYTF TRBV29-1 12 TRBJ1-2
CASSQSVQNSGANVLTF TRBV4-2 17 TRBJ2-6
CASIRDISGNTIYF TRBV28 14 TRBJ1-3
CASSPGGPFSNQPQHF TRBV18 16 TRBJ1-5
CASSLTDRGAYEQYF TRBV11-2 15 TRBJ2-7
CASSTRQMNTEAFF TRBV28 14 TRBJ1-1